This TCR beta chain was profiled in a study of beta chain features in type 1 diabetes. Isolated RNA was reverse transcribed in full, so expressed TCRB transcripts were sequenced. The protocol was immunoSEQ multiplex PCR, while the TCRdb copy is restricted to in-frame clones and leaves out a portion. The sample shows around 250,000 clones, less than 35% of them seen only once. Study-wide points: Patients showed naive, central memory and Treg TCRB repertoires that appeared more similar than those of healthy donors. Across all four CD4+ subsets, people with type 1 diabetes showed modestly shorter TCRB CDR3s. There were fewer insertions and more deletions at the VDJ junctions of type 1 diabetes patients.

The germline V gene has CDR1 SGHTA and CDR2 FQGNSA. The CDR3 is made up of 14 amino acids. Every participating donor gave one draw, a heparinised blood sample averaging approximately 120 mL. About this clone: Its antigen is not identified.

The sequence was obtained from a man aged 30-40 years in good health. Material: central memory CD4+ T cells from blood. The V and J genes are TRBV7-2 and TRBJ2-5; 9 nucleotides line up with TRBD1. TRBJ2-7 explains the end of the DNA better; the J call may be wrong. The CDR3 DNA is TGTGCCAGCAGCGCCTACAGGGGGCCCTACGAGCAGTACTTC. This codes for CASSAYRGPYEQYF.